This is a list of T cell receptor beta chains from one sample in a study of blood T cell repertoires in COVID-19. Profiled with immunoSEQ multiplex PCR; TCRdb holds only in-frame clones, not every one. The table has roughly 250,000 clones, around 85% seen once. The source material was peripheral blood. The source is a human donor with COVID-19, enrolled during active disease. The donor label of this sample is uncertain. CDR3s include the opening cysteine and the closing phenylalanine or tryptophan. The D gene is left open where the match is weak. Expanded clones are given a class, and other clones once, few, many or no size at all.

size	D	V	J	DNA	CDR3
.	TRBD1	TRBV28	TRBJ1-4	TGTGCCAGCCGAGACTCGGGACAGGGTAGTGAAAAACTGTTTTTT	CASRDSGQGSEKLFF
.	TRBD2	TRBV6-4	TRBJ2-2	TGTGCCGCACGAAGGGAAGCGGGAGGCTCCGGGGAGCTGTTTTTT	CAARREAGGSGELFF
once	.	TRBV10-2	TRBJ2-7	TGCGCCAGCAGTGTAAGGTCTGGCAGTTGGTCGGGCGAGCAGTACTTC	CASSVRSGSWSGEQYF
.	.	TRBV5-1	TRBJ2-3	TGCGCCAGCTCCCCGGGGACTTCCCGACATACGCAGTATTTT	CASSPGTSRHTQYF
.	.	TRBV10-2	TRBJ1-5	TGCGCCAGCAGTGATACAGGGAGCAATCAGCCCCAGCATTTT	CASSDTGSNQPQHF
.	TRBD2	TRBV5-1	TRBJ2-2	TGCGCCAGCTTTTTGGGGGGACTATACGCCGGGGAGCTGTTTTTT	CASFLGGLYAGELFF
.	TRBD2	TRBV5-4	TRBJ2-1	TGTGCCAGCAGCTTGCCGGGGGGGCCCGACAATGAGCAGTTCTTC	CASSLPGGPDNEQFF
.	TRBD1	TRBV5-5	TRBJ2-3	TGTGCCAGCAGCTTGCCAGGGGGAGCAGATACGCAGTATTTT	CASSLPGGADTQYF
few	TRBD2	TRBV5-1	TRBJ2-2	TGCGCCAGCAGCTTGCAGGGACTATCGAACACCGGGGAGCTGTTTTTT	CASSLQGLSNTGELFF
few	.	TRBV19	TRBJ1-5	TGTGCCAGTAGTATTCCCAGGGTCTCGCATCAGCCCCAGCATTTT	CASSIPRVSHQPQHF
few	.	TRBV5-1	TRBJ1-1	TGCGCCAGCAGGGTCGGGGGGAGCACTGAAGCTTTCTTT	CASRVGGSTEAFF
.	.	TRBV28	TRBJ2-1	TGTGCCAGCAGCCCCCCAGGACTATCGCAGTTCTTC	CASSPPGLSQFF
.	TRBD2	TRBV3-1/TRBV3-2	TRBJ2-5	TGTGCCAGCAGCCAATCACGGGGGGGAGGGGAGACCCAGTACTTC	CASSQSRGGGETQYF
few	.	TRBV9	TRBJ1-3	TGTGCCAGCACCACATACTCTGGAAACACCATATATTTT	CASTTYSGNTIYF
.	.	TRBV20-1	TRBJ2-1	TGCAGTGCTAGAGTCCGGGATGAGCAGTTCTTC	CSARVRDEQFF
.	TRBD1	TRBV19	TRBJ1-1	TGTGCCAGTAGTATAGATGTGACAGGGGTGACTGAAGCTTTCTTT	CASSIDVTGVTEAFF
.	TRBD1	TRBV14	TRBJ1-1	TGTGCCAGCAGCCCCACAGGGGGCGCATCCACTGAAGCTTTCTTT	CASSPTGGASTEAFF
few	.	TRBV5-1	TRBJ2-7	TGCGCCAGCAGCTTGGCTTGGCGGGATGCCGGGGGCGAGCAGTACTTC	CASSLAWRDAGGEQYF
.	.	TRBV27	TRBJ1-4	TGTGCCAGCAGTTTATCGTTGGGCGAAAATGAAAAACTGTTTTTT	CASSLSLGENEKLFF
.	TRBD2	TRBV29-1	TRBJ2-3	TGCAGCGTTGAAGGACTAGCGGGAATCATAGATACGCAGTATTTT	CSVEGLAGIIDTQYF
.	.	TRBV28	TRBJ1-1	TGTGCCAGCAGGCAGGGATTGGGCACTGAAGCTTTCTTT	CASRQGLGTEAFF
.	.	TRBV5-6	TRBJ1-1	TGTGCCAGCAGCTCCGAGCCACAGCTGAACACTGAAGCTTTCTTT	CASSSEPQLNTEAFF
.	TRBD1	TRBV5-4	TRBJ1-1	TGTGCCAGCAGCTTTGACAGGGTTGAGCTTGTGAACACTGAAGCTTTCTTT	CASSFDRVELVNTEAFF
.	TRBD1	TRBV10-3	TRBJ1-1	TGTGCCATCTTTCGGGGACAGGGAACGTTGAACACTGAAGCTTTCTTT	CAIFRGQGTLNTEAFF
.	TRBD2	TRBV24-1	TRBJ2-3	TGCATTCCCCGTCTAGCGGCGTACGGAGATACGCAGTATTTT	CIPRLAAYGDTQYF
.	TRBD1	TRBV30	TRBJ2-3	TGTGCCTGGAGTGGCGTCCCGGGACAGCCAGATACGCAGTATTTT	CAWSGVPGQPDTQYF
.	TRBD1	TRBV5-1	TRBJ2-3	TGCGCCAGCAGCCTACAGGGGGCAAGGACGGATACGCAGTATTTT	CASSLQGARTDTQYF
.	.	TRBV30	TRBJ2-1	TGTGCCTGGAGTCCTTACAGGGCCGATGAGCAGTTCTTC	CAWSPYRADEQFF
once	.	TRBV5-6	TRBJ1-5	TGTGCCAGCACCTATGGGGCTCCTAGCAATCAGCCCCAGCATTTT	CASTYGAPSNQPQHF
.	.	TRBV27	TRBJ1-2	TGTGCCAGCAGTTACCAACAGGGCTTTGGCTACACCTTC	CASSYQQGFGYTF
once	TRBD2	TRBV3-1/TRBV3-2	TRBJ2-3	TGTGCCAGCAGCCAAGGAGCGGGAGGCACAGATACGCAGTATTTT	CASSQGAGGTDTQYF
.	TRBD1	TRBV19	TRBJ2-3	TGTGCCAGTAGTATACGACAGGGGAGCACAGATACGCAGTATTTT	CASSIRQGSTDTQYF
once	TRBD1	TRBV12-3/TRBV12-4	TRBJ1-2	TGTGCCAGCAACCTACAGGGGGGGAGCGGCTACACCTTC	CASNLQGGSGYTF
.	TRBD1	TRBV7-9	TRBJ2-2	TGTGCCAGCGGCGTCACAGGGCCGGGACAGGGGGCGCGCGGGGAGCTGTTTTTT	CASGVTGPGQGARGELFF
.	.	TRBV28	TRBJ2-2	TGTGCCAGCAGGCCAGGACAGTCCCCCGGGGAGCTGTTTTTT	CASRPGQSPGELFF
.	.	TRBV6-2/TRBV6-3	TRBJ2-7	TGTGCCAGCAGTTACTCTAGCTACGAGCAGTACTTC	CASSYSSYEQYF
.	TRBD1	TRBV29-1	TRBJ2-7	TGCAGCGTTGAAGCACAGGGGCGACCCTACGAGCAGTACTTC	CSVEAQGRPYEQYF
once	.	TRBV15	TRBJ2-2	TGTGCCACCAGCAGAGTAAGGGGATCCGGGGAGCTGTTTTTT	CATSRVRGSGELFF
.	TRBD1	TRBV28	TRBJ1-4	TGTGCCAGCAGTCCCCCGGGACAGCTTAATGAAAAACTGTTTTTT	CASSPPGQLNEKLFF
.	TRBD1	TRBV2	TRBJ1-6	TGTGCCGGCCAGGGGGCGTATAATTCACCCCTCCACTTT	CAGQGAYNSPLHF
.	.	TRBV28	TRBJ2-3	TGTGCCACCACGGGTGGGAGCCCAGATACGCAGTATTTT	CATTGGSPDTQYF
few	TRBD1	TRBV11-2	TRBJ1-6	TGTGCCAGCAGCTTAATCCGGGACAGGGACAATTCACCCCTCCACTTT	CASSLIRDRDNSPLHF
few	.	TRBV6-4	TRBJ1-2	TGTGCCAGCAGTGAATCCCGCGGACAGCCGGCAACCTACACCTTC	CASSESRGQPATYTF
.	.	TRBV25-1	TRBJ2-7	TGTGCCAGCAGTGAAAAGGGGGTGGGGAGCTTCTACGAGCAGTACTTC	CASSEKGVGSFYEQYF
.	TRBD2	TRBV18	TRBJ2-1	TGTGCCAGCTCACCCCTAGCGGGAGGGGAAAATGAGCAGTTCTTC	CASSPLAGGENEQFF
.	TRBD1	TRBV4-3	TRBJ1-4	TGCGCCAGCAGCCGACTCCTGGACAGGGGGAATGAAAAACTGTTTTTT	CASSRLLDRGNEKLFF